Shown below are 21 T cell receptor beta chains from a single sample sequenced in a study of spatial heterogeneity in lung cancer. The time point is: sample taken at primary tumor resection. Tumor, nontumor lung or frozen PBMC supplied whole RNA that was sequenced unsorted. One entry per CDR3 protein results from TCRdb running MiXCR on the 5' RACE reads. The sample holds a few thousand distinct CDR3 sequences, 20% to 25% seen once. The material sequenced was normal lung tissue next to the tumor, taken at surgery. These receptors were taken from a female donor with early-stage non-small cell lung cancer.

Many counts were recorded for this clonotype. The CDR3 coding sequence is TGTGCCAGCAGCTTAGCGAAGGGACGGGGAGGCGAGCAGTACTTC. Its protein product is CASSLAKGRGGEQYF. V usage is TRBV7-9 and J usage is TRBJ2-7; possible D gene TRBD2, 6 bases. The CDR3 loop spans 15 amino acids. The germline V and J ends were trimmed by 0 bases and 6 bases, with 15 bases remaining between them. Germline loops: CDR1 SEHNR, CDR2 FQNEAQ (reference sequence). The full variable domain, rest sourced from reference TRBV7-9 and TRBJ2-7, is DTGVSQNPRHKITKRGQNVTFRCDPISEHNRLYWYRQTLGQGPEFLTYFQNEAQLEKSRLLSDRFSAERPKGSFSTLEIQRTEQGDSAMYLCASSLAKGRGGEQYFGPGTRLTVT.

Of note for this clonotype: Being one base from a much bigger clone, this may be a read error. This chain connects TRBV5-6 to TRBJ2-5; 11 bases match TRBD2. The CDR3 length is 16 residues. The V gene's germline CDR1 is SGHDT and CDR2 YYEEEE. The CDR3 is CVSSPILAGVQETQYF. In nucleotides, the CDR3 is TGTGTCAGCAGCCCAATACTAGCGGGGGTACAAGAGACCCAGTACTTC.

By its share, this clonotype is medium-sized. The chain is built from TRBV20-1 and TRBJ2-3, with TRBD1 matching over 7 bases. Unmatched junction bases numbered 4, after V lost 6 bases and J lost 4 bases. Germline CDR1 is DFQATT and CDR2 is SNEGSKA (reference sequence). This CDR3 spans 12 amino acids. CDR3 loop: CSARGPPDTQYF. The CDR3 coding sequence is TGCAGTGCGAGGGGGCCCCCAGATACGCAGTATTTT.

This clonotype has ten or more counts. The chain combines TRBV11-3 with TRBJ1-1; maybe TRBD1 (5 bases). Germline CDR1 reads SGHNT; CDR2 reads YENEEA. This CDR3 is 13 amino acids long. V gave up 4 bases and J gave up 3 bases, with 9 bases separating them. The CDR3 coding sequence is TGTGCCAGCAGCTCCATGGGGGACACTGAAGCTTTCTTT. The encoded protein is CASSSMGDTEAFF.

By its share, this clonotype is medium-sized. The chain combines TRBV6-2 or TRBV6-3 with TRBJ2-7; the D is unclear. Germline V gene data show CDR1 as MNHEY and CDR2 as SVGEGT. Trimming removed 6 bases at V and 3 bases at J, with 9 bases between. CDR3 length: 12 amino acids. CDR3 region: CASSLTLYEQYF. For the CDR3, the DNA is TGTGCCAGCAGCTTAACCCTCTACGAGCAGTACTTC.

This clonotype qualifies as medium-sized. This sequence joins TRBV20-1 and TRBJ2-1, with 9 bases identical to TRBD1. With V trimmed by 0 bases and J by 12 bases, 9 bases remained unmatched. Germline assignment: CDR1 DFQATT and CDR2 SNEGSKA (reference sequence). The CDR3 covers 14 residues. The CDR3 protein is CSARDIAPGQGQFF. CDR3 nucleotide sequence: TGCAGTGCTAGAGACATTGCCCCGGGACAGGGGCAGTTCTTC.

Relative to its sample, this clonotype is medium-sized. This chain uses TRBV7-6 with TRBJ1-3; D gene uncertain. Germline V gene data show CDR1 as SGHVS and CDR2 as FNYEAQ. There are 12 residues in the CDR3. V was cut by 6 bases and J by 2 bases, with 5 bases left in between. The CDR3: CASRGTGNTIYF. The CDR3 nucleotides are TGTGCCAGCAGAGGAACTGGAAACACCATATATTTT.

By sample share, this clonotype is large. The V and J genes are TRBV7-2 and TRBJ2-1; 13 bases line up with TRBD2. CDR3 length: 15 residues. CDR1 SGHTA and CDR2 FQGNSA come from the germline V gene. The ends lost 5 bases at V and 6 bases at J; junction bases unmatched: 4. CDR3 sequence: CASSPGLAGANEQFF. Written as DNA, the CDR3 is TGTGCCAGCAGCCCCGGACTAGCGGGGGCCAATGAGCAGTTCTTC.

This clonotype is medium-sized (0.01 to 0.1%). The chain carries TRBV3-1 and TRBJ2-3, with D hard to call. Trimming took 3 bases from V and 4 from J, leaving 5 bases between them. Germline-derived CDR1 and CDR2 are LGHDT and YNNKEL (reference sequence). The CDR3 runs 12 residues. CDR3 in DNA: TGTGCCAGCAGCCAGTTCCCAGATACGCAGTATTTT. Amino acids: CASSQFPDTQYF.

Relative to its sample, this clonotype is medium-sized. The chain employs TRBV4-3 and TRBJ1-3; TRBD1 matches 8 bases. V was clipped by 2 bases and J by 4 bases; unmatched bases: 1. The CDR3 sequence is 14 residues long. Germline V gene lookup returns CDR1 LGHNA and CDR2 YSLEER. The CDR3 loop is CASSQRTGGNTIYF. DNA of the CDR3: TGCGCCAGCAGCCAAAGGACAGGGGGAAACACCATATATTTT.

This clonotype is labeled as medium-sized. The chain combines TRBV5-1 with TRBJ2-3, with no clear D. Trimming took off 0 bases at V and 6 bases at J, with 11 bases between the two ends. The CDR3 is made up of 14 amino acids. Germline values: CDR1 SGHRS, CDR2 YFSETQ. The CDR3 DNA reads TGCGCCAGCAGCTTGGTGGTCCAAGGGGATACGCAGTATTTT. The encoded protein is CASSLVVQGDTQYF. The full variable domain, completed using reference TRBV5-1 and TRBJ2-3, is KAGVTQTPRYLIKTRGQQVTLSCSPISGHRSVSWYQQTPGQGLQFLFEYFSETQRNKGNFPGRFSGRQFSNSRSEMNVSTLELGDSALYLCASSLVVQGDTQYFGPGTRLTVL.

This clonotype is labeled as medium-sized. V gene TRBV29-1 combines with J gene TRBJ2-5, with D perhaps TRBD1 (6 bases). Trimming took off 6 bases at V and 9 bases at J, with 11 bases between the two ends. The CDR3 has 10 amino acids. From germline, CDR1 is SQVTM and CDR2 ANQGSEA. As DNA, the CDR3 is TGCAGCGTCGATGAGGGGGCCCAGTACTTC. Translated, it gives CSVDEGAQYF.

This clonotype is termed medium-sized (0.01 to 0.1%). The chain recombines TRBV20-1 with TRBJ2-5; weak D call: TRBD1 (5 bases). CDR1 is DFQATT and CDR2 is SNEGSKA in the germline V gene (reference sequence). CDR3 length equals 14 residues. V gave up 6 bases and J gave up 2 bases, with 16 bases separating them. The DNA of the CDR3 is TGCAGTGCGCCAAAAGGGGCAGAACAAGAGACCCAGTACTTC. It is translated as CSAPKGAEQETQYF.

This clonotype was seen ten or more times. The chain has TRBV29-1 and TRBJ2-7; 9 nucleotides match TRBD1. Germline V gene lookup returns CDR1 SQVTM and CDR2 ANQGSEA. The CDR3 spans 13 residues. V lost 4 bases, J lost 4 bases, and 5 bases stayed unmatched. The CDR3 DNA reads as TGCAGCGTTGCGACAGGGGGGGAGTACGAGCAGTACTTC. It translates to CSVATGGEYEQYF.

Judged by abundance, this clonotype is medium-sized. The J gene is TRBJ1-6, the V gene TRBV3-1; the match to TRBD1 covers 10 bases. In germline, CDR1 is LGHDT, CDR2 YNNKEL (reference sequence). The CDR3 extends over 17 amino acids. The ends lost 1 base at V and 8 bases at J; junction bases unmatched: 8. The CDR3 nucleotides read TGTGCCAGCAGCCAAGGAGGGACAGGGGAACAGTATTCACCCCTCCACTTT. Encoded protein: CASSQGGTGEQYSPLHF.

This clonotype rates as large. The CDR3 DNA is TGCAGCGTTGAAGAGGCACCTAACTATGGCTACACCTTC. Protein: CSVEEAPNYGYTF. V gene TRBV29-1 combines with J gene TRBJ1-2; D remains ambiguous. Trimming cost V 0 bases and J 0 bases, with 5 bases left between them. Germline CDR1 and CDR2: SQVTM and ANQGSEA. The CDR3 sequence is 13 residues long.

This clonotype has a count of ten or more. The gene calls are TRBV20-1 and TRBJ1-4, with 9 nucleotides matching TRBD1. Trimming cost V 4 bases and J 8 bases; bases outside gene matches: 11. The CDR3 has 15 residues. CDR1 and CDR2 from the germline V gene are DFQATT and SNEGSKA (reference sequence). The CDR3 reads CSAKTEGQGNEKLFF. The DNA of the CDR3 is TGCAGTGCTAAAACCGAGGGACAGGGTAACGAAAAACTGTTTTTT.

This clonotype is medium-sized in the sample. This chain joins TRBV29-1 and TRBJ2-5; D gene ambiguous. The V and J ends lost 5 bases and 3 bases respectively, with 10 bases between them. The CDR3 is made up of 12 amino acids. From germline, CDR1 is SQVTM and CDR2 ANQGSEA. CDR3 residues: CSVSWQEETQYF. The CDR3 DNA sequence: TGCAGCGTTTCCTGGCAGGAAGAGACCCAGTACTTC. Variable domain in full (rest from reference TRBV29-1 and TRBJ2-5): SAVISQKPSRDICQRGTSLTIQCQVDSQVTMMFWYRQQPGQSLTLIATANQGSEATYESGFVIDKFPISRPNLTFSTLTVSNMSPEDSSIYLCSVSWQEETQYFGPGTRLLVL.

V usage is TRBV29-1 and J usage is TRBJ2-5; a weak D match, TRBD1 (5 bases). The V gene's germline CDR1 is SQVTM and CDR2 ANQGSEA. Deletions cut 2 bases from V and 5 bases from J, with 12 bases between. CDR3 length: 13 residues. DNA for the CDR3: TGCAGCGTTGAAAGGGGCGCAGGGGAGACCCAGTACTTC. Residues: CSVERGAGETQYF. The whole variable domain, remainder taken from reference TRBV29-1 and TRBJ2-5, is SAVISQKPSRDICQRGTSLTIQCQVDSQVTMMFWYRQQPGQSLTLIATANQGSEATYESGFVIDKFPISRPNLTFSTLTVSNMSPEDSSIYLCSVERGAGETQYFGPGTRLLVL.

The CDR3 loop is CASSLTGQGTDTQYF. The CDR3 coding sequence is TGTGCCAGCAGTTTAACGGGACAGGGCACAGATACGCAGTATTTT. The genes are TRBV28 and TRBJ2-3, with 8 bases identical to TRBD1. CDR3 length: 15 amino acids. V trimming: 2 bases; J trimming: 1 base; junction bases outside the gene matches: 2. Germline V lookup: CDR1 MDHEN, CDR2 SYDVKM.

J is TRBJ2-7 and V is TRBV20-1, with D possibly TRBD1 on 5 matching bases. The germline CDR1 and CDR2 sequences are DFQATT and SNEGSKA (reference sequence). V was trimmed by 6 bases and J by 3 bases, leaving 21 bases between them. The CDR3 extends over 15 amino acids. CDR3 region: CSAVDMTVADYEQYF. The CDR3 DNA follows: TGCAGTGCAGTGGACATGACCGTCGCGGACTACGAGCAGTACTTC.